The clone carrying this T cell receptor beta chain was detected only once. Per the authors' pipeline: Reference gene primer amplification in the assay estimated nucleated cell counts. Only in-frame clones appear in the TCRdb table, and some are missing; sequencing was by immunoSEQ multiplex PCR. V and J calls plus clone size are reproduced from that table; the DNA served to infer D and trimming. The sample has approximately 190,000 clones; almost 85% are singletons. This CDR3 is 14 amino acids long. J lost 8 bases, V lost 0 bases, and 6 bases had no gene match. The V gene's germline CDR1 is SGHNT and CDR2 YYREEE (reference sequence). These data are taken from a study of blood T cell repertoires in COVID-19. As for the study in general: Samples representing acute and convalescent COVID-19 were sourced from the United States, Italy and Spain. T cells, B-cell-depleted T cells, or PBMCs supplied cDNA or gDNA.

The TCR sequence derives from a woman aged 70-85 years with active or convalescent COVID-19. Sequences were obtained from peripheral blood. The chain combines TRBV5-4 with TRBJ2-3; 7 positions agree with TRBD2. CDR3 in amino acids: CASSLGDYSTTQYF. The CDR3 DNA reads TGTGCCAGCAGCTTGGGGGACTACAGTACTACGCAGTATTTT.